This is a list of T cell receptor beta chains from one sample in a study of T cell responses to AZD1222 COVID-19 vaccine. Measured with immunoSEQ multiplex PCR; TCRdb has only the in-frame clones, and not every one. In the table there are 150,000 to 200,000 clones, 80% to 95% of which are singletons. Sequencing was performed on peripheral blood, taken on day 0 of AZD1222 vaccination. The receptors were sampled from an adult in good health. CDR3s include the opening cysteine and the closing phenylalanine or tryptophan. The D gene is left open where the match is weak. Where a row states a size, it is once, few, many or the class of an expanded clone; other rows omit it.

D: -
V: TRBV19
J: TRBJ1-4
size: -
DNA: TGTGCCAGTAGTATAGGATCGGACGGTGAAAAACTGTTTTTT
CDR3: CASSIGSDGEKLFF

D: -
V: TRBV6-1
J: TRBJ1-6
size: -
DNA: TGTGCCAGCAGTGAAATCCCCGTAAGCGGCCGCGATTCACCCCTCCACTTT
CDR3: CASSEIPVSGRDSPLHF

D: TRBD1
V: TRBV10-2
J: TRBJ1-1
size: -
DNA: TGCGCCAGCAGTGAGTCCCGGGACAGGAACCGGATTTTT
CDR3: CASSESRDRNRIF

D: -
V: TRBV18
J: TRBJ2-1
size: -
DNA: TGTGCCAGCTCACCAACCGGGCTCGACGGGGCAGAGCAGTTCTTC
CDR3: CASSPTGLDGAEQFF

D: TRBD2
V: TRBV18
J: TRBJ2-1
size: -
DNA: TGTGCCAGTTCCCTGACTAGCGGGAGCGACAATGAGCAGTTCTTC
CDR3: CASSLTSGSDNEQFF

D: -
V: TRBV11-2
J: TRBJ1-2
size: -
DNA: TGTGCCAGCAGCTTAGCGCAGGGCTCGGGGACTAACACCTTC
CDR3: CASSLAQGSGTNTF

D: TRBD1
V: TRBV3-1/TRBV3-2
J: TRBJ1-1
size: -
DNA: TGTGCCAGCAGCCAAGATCTGCAGGGGGCGAACACTGAAGCTTTCTTT
CDR3: CASSQDLQGANTEAFF

D: -
V: TRBV15
J: TRBJ2-4
size: -
DNA: TGTGCCACCAGGAAAGTAGCCAAAAACATTCAGTACTTC
CDR3: CATRKVAKNIQYF

D: TRBD2
V: TRBV4-2
J: TRBJ2-7
size: -
DNA: TGTGCCAGCAGCCGCCCAACTAGCGGGAGGGCGAACGAGCAGTACTTC
CDR3: CASSRPTSGRANEQYF

D: TRBD2
V: TRBV5-1
J: TRBJ2-5
size: -
DNA: TGCGCCAGCAGCTTGGCTAGCGGGGGGAGGAGAGAGACCCAGTACTTC
CDR3: CASSLASGGRRETQYF

D: TRBD2
V: TRBV5-6
J: TRBJ2-3
size: -
DNA: TGTGCCAGCAGCTTAGCATTAGCGGGAGGGAGAGATACGCAGTATTTT
CDR3: CASSLALAGGRDTQYF

D: TRBD2
V: TRBV2
J: TRBJ2-1
size: -
DNA: TGTGCCAGCAGCCCGAGGCTAGCGGGAGGTGACAATGAGCAGTTCTTC
CDR3: CASSPRLAGGDNEQFF

D: -
V: TRBV27
J: TRBJ1-6
size: -
DNA: TGTGCCAGCGCCCCCGGGGGCGCATTTAATTCACCCCTCCACTTT
CDR3: CASAPGGAFNSPLHF

D: TRBD1
V: TRBV7-9
J: TRBJ1-2
size: -
DNA: TGTGCCAGCAGCTCGGCCGGACAGGCCGCCTATGGCTACACCTTC
CDR3: CASSSAGQAAYGYTF

D: -
V: TRBV11-3
J: TRBJ2-7
size: -
DNA: TGTGCCAGCAGCCCGGGAAGGAACGAGCAGTACTTC
CDR3: CASSPGRNEQYF

D: -
V: TRBV28
J: TRBJ1-4
size: -
DNA: TGTGCCAGCAGTCTTAGGACCCCTCGGGGTAATGAAAAACTGTTTTTT
CDR3: CASSLRTPRGNEKLFF

D: -
V: TRBV3-1/TRBV3-2
J: TRBJ1-6
size: -
DNA: TGTGCCAGCAGCCCCCGTTCAGGGTATAATTCACCCCTCCACTTT
CDR3: CASSPRSGYNSPLHF

D: TRBD1
V: TRBV18
J: TRBJ1-1
size: -
DNA: TGTGCCAGCTCACCCACAGGGGGTCGTACTGAAGCTTTCTTT
CDR3: CASSPTGGRTEAFF

D: -
V: TRBV5-5
J: TRBJ2-3
size: few
DNA: TGTGCCAGCAGGGATAGGTTCGAGCGGTACACAGATACGCAGTATTTT
CDR3: CASRDRFERYTDTQYF

D: TRBD1
V: TRBV7-9
J: TRBJ2-7
size: -
DNA: TGTGCCAGCAGCTTGCTCGCGACAGGGAGCACCTACGAGCAGTACTTC
CDR3: CASSLLATGSTYEQYF

D: TRBD2
V: TRBV2
J: TRBJ2-7
size: -
DNA: TGTGCCGGAAGTGGGCTAGCGGCTTCCTACGAGCAGTACTTC
CDR3: CAGSGLAASYEQYF

D: -
V: TRBV7-2
J: TRBJ1-2
size: -
DNA: TGTGCCAGCAGCTCCCAACAAGGGTCAGGCTATGGCTACACCTTC
CDR3: CASSSQQGSGYGYTF

D: -
V: TRBV12-3/TRBV12-4
J: TRBJ1-3
size: once
DNA: TGTGCCAGCAGACTGTCTGGTGGAAACACCATATATTTT
CDR3: CASRLSGGNTIYF

D: TRBD1
V: TRBV5-1
J: TRBJ2-3
size: -
DNA: TGCGCCAGCAGCTTGCAGACAGGGGGCATCACAGATACGCAGTATTTT
CDR3: CASSLQTGGITDTQYF

D: -
V: TRBV2
J: TRBJ1-2
size: -
DNA: TGTGCCAGCAGCGCTGTGGGGATCGACGGCTACACCTTC
CDR3: CASSAVGIDGYTF

D: -
V: TRBV5-1
J: TRBJ1-2
size: -
DNA: TGCGCCAGCAGCTTGGACAGGCCTAACTATGGCTACACCTTC
CDR3: CASSLDRPNYGYTF

D: TRBD1
V: TRBV18
J: TRBJ1-5
size: -
DNA: TGTGCCAGCTCTCCCGGGACAGGGCGTTATCAGCCCCAGCATTTT
CDR3: CASSPGTGRYQPQHF

D: -
V: TRBV20-1
J: TRBJ1-3
size: -
DNA: TGCAGTGCTGGGGGGAACGCCATATATTTT
CDR3: CSAGGNAIYF

D: -
V: TRBV11-2
J: TRBJ1-6
size: -
DNA: TGTGCCAGCAGCTTAGGTGTCAGGAATTCACCCCTCCACTTT
CDR3: CASSLGVRNSPLHF

D: -
V: TRBV12-3/TRBV12-4
J: TRBJ1-5
size: -
DNA: TGTGCCAGCAGTTTCGTTAGTCAGCCCCAGCATTTT
CDR3: CASSFVSQPQHF

D: -
V: TRBV7-9
J: TRBJ2-2
size: once
DNA: TGTGCCAGCAGCTTAGCAGGGCTTGGCAAAGGGGAGCTGTTTTTT
CDR3: CASSLAGLGKGELFF

D: -
V: TRBV9
J: TRBJ1-2
size: -
DNA: TGTGCCAGCAGCGTAGGAGTAGATCACTATGGCTACACCTTC
CDR3: CASSVGVDHYGYTF

D: -
V: TRBV7-2
J: TRBJ2-4
size: -
DNA: TGTGCCAGCAGCTTTTCTTTCCAGGGGGGAAACATTCAGTACTTC
CDR3: CASSFSFQGGNIQYF

D: -
V: TRBV14
J: TRBJ2-5
size: -
DNA: TGTGCCAGCAGCCAAGATCTAGGTGGGGAGACCCAGTACTTC
CDR3: CASSQDLGGETQYF

D: TRBD1
V: TRBV4-1
J: TRBJ1-6
size: -
DNA: TGCGCCAGCAGCCTCGTACTACAGGGGGTTGGAAATTCACCCCTCCACTTT
CDR3: CASSLVLQGVGNSPLHF

D: -
V: TRBV18
J: TRBJ1-1
size: once
DNA: TGTGCCAGCTCGCAGGGGATGAACACTGAAGCTTTCTTT
CDR3: CASSQGMNTEAFF

D: -
V: TRBV3-1/TRBV3-2
J: TRBJ2-5
size: -
DNA: TGTGCCAGCAGCCAAGAGCGAGAGACCCAGTACTTC
CDR3: CASSQERETQYF

D: TRBD2
V: TRBV6-6
J: TRBJ2-7
size: -
DNA: TGTGCCAGCAGGACTAGCGTCTACGAGCAGTACTTC
CDR3: CASRTSVYEQYF

D: TRBD1
V: TRBV5-6
J: TRBJ2-7
size: -
DNA: TGTGCCAGCAGCTTAGGGGGCGGCTCCTACGAGCAGTACTTC
CDR3: CASSLGGGSYEQYF

D: TRBD2
V: TRBV7-8
J: TRBJ2-2
size: -
DNA: TGTGCCAGCAGCTCACTTAGCGGGGGAGCGAACACCGGGGAGCTGTTTTTT
CDR3: CASSSLSGGANTGELFF

D: TRBD1
V: TRBV5-1
J: TRBJ2-7
size: -
DNA: TGCGCCAGTACCCCTCCCGGGACAGGGAACGAGCAGTACTTC
CDR3: CASTPPGTGNEQYF

D: -
V: TRBV29-1
J: TRBJ1-1
size: once
DNA: TGCAGCGTTGGGTACCGGGACGGAGCTTTCTTT
CDR3: CSVGYRDGAFF

D: TRBD2
V: TRBV15
J: TRBJ2-5
size: -
DNA: TGTGCCACCAGCAGAGGGACTAGCGGGAGTTCCGAGACCCAGTACTTC
CDR3: CATSRGTSGSSETQYF

D: -
V: TRBV6-2/TRBV6-3
J: TRBJ2-7
size: -
DNA: TGTGCCAGCAGTTCCCAAAACGGGGCGGGCGAGCAGTACTTC
CDR3: CASSSQNGAGEQYF

D: TRBD1
V: TRBV19
J: TRBJ2-3
size: -
DNA: TGTGCCAGTACCGAAAAACGGACAGGGAAGACTAACAGTACAGATACGCAGTATTTT
CDR3: CASTEKRTGKTNSTDTQYF

D: -
V: TRBV6-5
J: TRBJ2-2
size: once
DNA: TGTGCCAGCAGTCACACAACCGGGATCCGCGGGGAGCTGTTTTTT
CDR3: CASSHTTGIRGELFF

D: -
V: TRBV7-6
J: TRBJ1-2
size: -
DNA: TGTGCCAGCAGCTTAAAAGTTTTCGGGGGGGCTAACTATGGCTACACCTTC
CDR3: CASSLKVFGGANYGYTF

D: TRBD1
V: TRBV30
J: TRBJ1-5
size: -
DNA: TGTGCCTGGAGTACCAGACAGGGGGTTGTACAGCCCCAGCATTTT
CDR3: CAWSTRQGVVQPQHF

D: TRBD1
V: TRBV19
J: TRBJ1-2
size: -
DNA: TGTGCCAGTAGTCGACAGGGGTACAGTGGCTACACCTTC
CDR3: CASSRQGYSGYTF

D: -
V: TRBV2
J: TRBJ1-4
size: -
DNA: TGTGCCAGCAGTGAAGCGTCGGGGGCGCGCGAAAAACTGTTTTTT
CDR3: CASSEASGAREKLFF

D: TRBD1
V: TRBV7-3
J: TRBJ2-7
size: -
DNA: TGTGCCAGCAGCCCAGGGACAGGTGCCTACGAGCAGTACTTC
CDR3: CASSPGTGAYEQYF

D: -
V: TRBV4-2
J: TRBJ2-2
size: -
DNA: TGTGCCAGCAGCTCACATCAGAGGGTCTCAACAGGGGAGCTGTTTTTT
CDR3: CASSSHQRVSTGELFF

D: -
V: TRBV4-3
J: TRBJ1-1
size: -
DNA: TGCGCCAGCAGCCCTCGGACAGCCAACACTGAAGCTTTCTTT
CDR3: CASSPRTANTEAFF

D: -
V: TRBV19
J: TRBJ1-1
size: -
DNA: TGTGCCAGTATCGACATTAACACTGAAGCTTTCTTT
CDR3: CASIDINTEAFF

D: -
V: TRBV3-1/TRBV3-2
J: TRBJ2-2
size: -
DNA: TGTGCCAGCAGCCAAGGGGGAACTCTAAACACCGGGGAGCTGTTTTTT
CDR3: CASSQGGTLNTGELFF

D: -
V: TRBV28
J: TRBJ1-2
size: -
DNA: TGTGCCAGCACCAAACAGGGTTTCGGCTATGGCTACACCTTC
CDR3: CASTKQGFGYGYTF

D: -
V: TRBV7-2
J: TRBJ1-6
size: -
DNA: TGTGCCAGCAGCCCTGACGGAAGCTCCTATAATTCACCCCTCCACTTT
CDR3: CASSPDGSSYNSPLHF

D: -
V: TRBV25-1
J: TRBJ1-5
size: -
DNA: TGTGCCAGCAGTGAAAACGGCGCAGGGAGACTTGGCAATCAGCCCCAGCATTTT
CDR3: CASSENGAGRLGNQPQHF

D: TRBD1
V: TRBV5-1
J: TRBJ1-1
size: -
DNA: TGCGCCAGCAGCAGGAGCCAGGGGGCCGAGCCTCTCACTGAAGCTTTCTTT
CDR3: CASSRSQGAEPLTEAFF

D: -
V: TRBV18
J: TRBJ1-1
size: -
DNA: TGTGCCAGCTCACCACGGGCAGGGCGTTCGAGTGAAGCTTTCTTT
CDR3: CASSPRAGRSSEAFF